Listed below are T cell receptor beta chains from one sample, sequenced in a study of human T cells and chemical hapten exposure. Each CDR3 protein gets one entry after TCRdb re-called the RACE reads with MiXCR. Of under 200,000 distinct CDR3 sequences listed, about a quarter are singletons. The sequences come from whole blood, collected in connection with sensitization to the hapten diphenylcyclopropenone (DPC). These receptors came from a woman aged 18-29 years with alopecia areata. Some clones in this sample may be carry-over from other donors' samples. CDR3s include the opening cysteine and the closing phenylalanine or tryptophan. A D gene is named only where the DNA matches it firmly. Not all rows give a size; the values are once, few, many and, for expanded clones, a class.

D: TRBD2; V: TRBV20-1; length: 14; size: .; J: TRBJ2-2; DNA: TGCAGTGCCCTAGCGGGATTTAACACCGGGGAGCTGTTTTTT; CDR3: CSALAGFNTGELFF
D: .; V: TRBV7-2; length: 15; size: .; J: TRBJ1-5; DNA: TGTGCCAGCAGCCGGGACACTTTTAGCAATCAGCCCCAGCATTTT; CDR3: CASSRDTFSNQPQHF
D: TRBD1; V: TRBV7-2; length: 16; size: .; J: TRBJ2-3; DNA: TGTGCCAGCAGCTTGAGGGCCGACAGGGGCACAGATACGCAGTATTTT; CDR3: CASSLRADRGTDTQYF
D: TRBD1; V: TRBV2; length: 10; size: .; J: TRBJ2-1; DNA: TGTGCCAGCCTGGACAGGGAATGGTTCTTC; CDR3: CASLDREWFF
D: .; V: TRBV6-1; length: 14; size: .; J: TRBJ2-7; DNA: TGTGCCAGCAGTGAAAACCGCAGTCCCTACGAGCAGTACTTC; CDR3: CASSENRSPYEQYF
D: TRBD1; V: TRBV5-1; length: 15; size: .; J: TRBJ2-1; DNA: TGCGCCAGCAGCACCCGACAGGGGGAAAGCAATGAGCAGTTCTTC; CDR3: CASSTRQGESNEQFF
D: TRBD2; V: TRBV11-2; length: 16; size: few; J: TRBJ2-7; DNA: TGTGCCAGCAGCCCCCGGGAGGCAGGGCTCTGGTACGAGCAGTACTTC; CDR3: CASSPREAGLWYEQYF
D: TRBD1; V: TRBV14; length: 19; size: .; J: TRBJ2-6; DNA: TGTGCCAGCAGCCCACGGGACAGGGGGTACGATGCTGGGACCAACGTCCTGACTTTC; CDR3: CASSPRDRGYDAGTNVLTF
D: .; V: TRBV18; length: 14; size: .; J: TRBJ2-7; DNA: TGTGCCAGCTCACCCGTGGGTAGCGGATACGAGCAGTACTTC; CDR3: CASSPVGSGYEQYF
D: .; V: TRBV29-1; length: 13; size: once; J: TRBJ1-4; DNA: TGCAGCGTTGAACGTGGTTTGGGTGAAAAACTGTTTTTT; CDR3: CSVERGLGEKLFF
D: TRBD2; V: TRBV7-3; length: 17; size: .; J: TRBJ2-1; DNA: TGTGCCAGCAGCTTAACTCCCCTTAGCGGGAGGCTTAATGAGCAGTTCTTC; CDR3: CASSLTPLSGRLNEQFF
D: .; V: TRBV2; length: 13; size: few; J: TRBJ2-3; DNA: TGTGCCAGCACGGGCAGGGCGAGAGATACGCAGTATTTT; CDR3: CASTGRARDTQYF
D: .; V: TRBV29-1; length: 13; size: few; J: TRBJ1-1; DNA: TGCAGCGTTCGGACGGGCCCTAGCACTGAAGCTTTCTTT; CDR3: CSVRTGPSTEAFF
D: .; V: TRBV7-8; length: 15; size: few; J: TRBJ2-3; DNA: TGTGCCAGCAGCTTCGGACTTTCTAAGGCAGATACGCAGTATTTT; CDR3: CASSFGLSKADTQYF
D: TRBD1; V: TRBV28; length: 13; size: .; J: TRBJ1-2; DNA: TGTGCCAGCAGTTTAAGGGACAGAAGGGGCTACACCTTC; CDR3: CASSLRDRRGYTF
D: .; V: TRBV7-9; length: 11; size: few; J: TRBJ2-5; DNA: TGTGCCAGCAGCTTAGCACCGAACCTGGACTTC; CDR3: CASSLAPNLDF
D: .; V: TRBV2; length: 14; size: .; J: TRBJ1-6; DNA: TGTGCCAGCAGTGAAGGAGGGGAGGATTCACCCCTCCACTTT; CDR3: CASSEGGEDSPLHF
D: TRBD2; V: TRBV4-1; length: 18; size: .; J: TRBJ2-7; DNA: TGCGCCAGCAGCCAAACTCGGGGGGTCCCGATTATCCCCTACGAGCAGTACTTC; CDR3: CASSQTRGVPIIPYEQYF
D: .; V: TRBV4-3; length: 15; size: few; J: TRBJ2-1; DNA: TGCGCCAGCAGCCAACCTGGCAATTTTCCTAATAAGCAGTTCTTC; CDR3: CASSQPGNFPNKQFF
D: .; V: TRBV12-3/TRBV12-4; length: 13; size: .; J: TRBJ1-4; DNA: TGTGCCAGCACCCGAGGGGTTTTAGAAAAACTGTTTTTT; CDR3: CASTRGVLEKLFF